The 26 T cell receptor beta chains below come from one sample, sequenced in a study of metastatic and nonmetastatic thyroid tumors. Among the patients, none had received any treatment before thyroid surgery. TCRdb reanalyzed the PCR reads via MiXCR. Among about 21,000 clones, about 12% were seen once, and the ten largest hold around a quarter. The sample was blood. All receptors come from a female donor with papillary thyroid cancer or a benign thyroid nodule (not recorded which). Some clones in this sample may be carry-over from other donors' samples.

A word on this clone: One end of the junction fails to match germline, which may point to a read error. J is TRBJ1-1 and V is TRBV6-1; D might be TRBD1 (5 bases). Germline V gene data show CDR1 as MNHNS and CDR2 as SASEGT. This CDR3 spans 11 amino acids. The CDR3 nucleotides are TGCGTCCCCCTACGGGGGGAGGGAGCTTTCTTT. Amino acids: CVPLRGEGAFF.

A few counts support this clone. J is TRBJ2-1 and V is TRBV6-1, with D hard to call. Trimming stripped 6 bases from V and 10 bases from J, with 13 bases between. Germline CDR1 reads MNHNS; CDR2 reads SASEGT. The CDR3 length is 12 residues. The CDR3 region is CASRNHLREQFF. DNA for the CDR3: TGTGCCAGCAGGAACCACCTACGAGAGCAGTTCTTC.

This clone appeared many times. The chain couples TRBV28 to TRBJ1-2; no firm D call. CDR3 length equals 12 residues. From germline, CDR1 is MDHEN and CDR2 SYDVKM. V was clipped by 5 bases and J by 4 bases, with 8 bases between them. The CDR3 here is CASSPWSYGYTF. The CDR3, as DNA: TGTGCCAGCAGTCCTTGGAGCTATGGCTACACCTTC.

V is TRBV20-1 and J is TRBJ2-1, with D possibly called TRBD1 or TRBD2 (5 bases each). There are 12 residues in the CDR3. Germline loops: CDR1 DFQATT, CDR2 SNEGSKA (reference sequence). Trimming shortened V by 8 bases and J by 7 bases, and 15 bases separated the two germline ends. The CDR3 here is CSPNGTGNEQFF. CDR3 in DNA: TGCAGTCCTAACGGGACGGGTAATGAGCAGTTCTTC.

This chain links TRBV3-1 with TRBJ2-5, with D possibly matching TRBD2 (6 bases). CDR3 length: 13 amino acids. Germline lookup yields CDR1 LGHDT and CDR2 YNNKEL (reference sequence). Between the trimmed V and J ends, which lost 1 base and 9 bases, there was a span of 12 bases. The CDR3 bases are TGTGCCAGCAGCCAAGGAGGAGGGCGACCCCAGTACTTC. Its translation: CASSQGGGRPQYF.

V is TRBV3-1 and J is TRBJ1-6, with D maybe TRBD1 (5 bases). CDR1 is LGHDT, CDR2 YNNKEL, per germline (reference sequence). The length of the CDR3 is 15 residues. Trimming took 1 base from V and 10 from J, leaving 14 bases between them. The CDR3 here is CASSQGGVVGSPLHF. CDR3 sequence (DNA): TGTGCCAGCAGCCAAGGGGGGGTGGTTGGCTCACCCCTCCACTTT.

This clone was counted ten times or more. The DNA for the CDR3 is TGCAGTGCTAGGCCGGTCGTGACAGTAAACGAGCAGTACTTC. Translation gives CSARPVVTVNEQYF. The chain is built from TRBV20-1 and TRBJ2-7; possibly TRBD1 for D (5 bases). The CDR3 has 14 amino acids. Germline CDR1 and CDR2: DFQATT and SNEGSKA (reference sequence). With 3 bases removed from V and 5 bases from J, the gap between germline ends came to 17 bases.

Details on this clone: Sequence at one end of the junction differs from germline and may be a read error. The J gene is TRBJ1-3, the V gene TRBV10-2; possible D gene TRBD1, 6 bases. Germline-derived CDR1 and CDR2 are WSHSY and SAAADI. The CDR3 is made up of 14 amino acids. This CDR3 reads CASGDGAGVYTIYF. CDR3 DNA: TGCGCCAGCGGTGATGGGGCAGGGGTTTACACCATATATTTT.

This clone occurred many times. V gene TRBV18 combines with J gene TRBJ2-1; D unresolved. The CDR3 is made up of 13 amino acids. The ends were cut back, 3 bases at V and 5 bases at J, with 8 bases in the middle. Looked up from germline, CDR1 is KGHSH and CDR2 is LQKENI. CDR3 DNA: TGTGCCAGCTCACCGGCGCGGCACAATGAGCAGTTCTTC. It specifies CASSPARHNEQFF.

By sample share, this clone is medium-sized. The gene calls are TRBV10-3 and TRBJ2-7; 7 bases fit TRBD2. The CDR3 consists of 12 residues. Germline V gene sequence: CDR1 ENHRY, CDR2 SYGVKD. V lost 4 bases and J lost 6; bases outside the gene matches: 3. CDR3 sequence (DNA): TGTGCCATCAGTGGGACTAGGGGCGAGCAGTACTTC. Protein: CAISGTRGEQYF.

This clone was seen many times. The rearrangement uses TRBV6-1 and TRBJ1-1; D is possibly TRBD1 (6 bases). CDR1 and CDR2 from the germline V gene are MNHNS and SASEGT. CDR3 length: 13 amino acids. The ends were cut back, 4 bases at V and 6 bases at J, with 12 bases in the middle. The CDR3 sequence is CASSANRDSEAFF. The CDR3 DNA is TGTGCCAGCAGTGCCAACAGGGACTCTGAAGCTTTCTTT.

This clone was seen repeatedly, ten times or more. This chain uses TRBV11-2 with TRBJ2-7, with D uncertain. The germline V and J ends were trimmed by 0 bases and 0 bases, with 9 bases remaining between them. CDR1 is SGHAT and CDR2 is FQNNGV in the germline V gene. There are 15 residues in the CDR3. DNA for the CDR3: TGTGCCAGCAGCTTAGACTGGGGAATCTCCTACGAGCAGTACTTC. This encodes CASSLDWGISYEQYF.

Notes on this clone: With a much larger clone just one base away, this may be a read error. CDR3 in amino acids: CASSPEDGVGETQYF. The CDR3 coding sequence is TGTGCCAGCAGCCCAGAGGATGGAGTGGGGGAGACCCAGTACTTC. The rearrangement uses TRBV9 and TRBJ2-5; D is uncertain. The germline gives CDR1 SGDLS, CDR2 YYNGEE. Trimming took off 4 bases at V and 5 bases at J, with 18 bases between the two ends. The CDR3 extends over 15 amino acids.

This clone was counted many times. Written as DNA, the CDR3 is TGTGCCAGCAGCTTGGGCAGGGGAAGTTACAATCAGCCCCAGCATTTT. Translation: CASSLGRGSYNQPQHF. J is TRBJ1-5 and V is TRBV5-5, with a possible D match to TRBD1 (6 bases). Germline CDR1 and CDR2: SGHKS and YYEKEE (reference sequence). The V gene lost 0 bases and the J gene lost 3 bases, with 13 bases spanning the gap. The CDR3 length is 16 residues.

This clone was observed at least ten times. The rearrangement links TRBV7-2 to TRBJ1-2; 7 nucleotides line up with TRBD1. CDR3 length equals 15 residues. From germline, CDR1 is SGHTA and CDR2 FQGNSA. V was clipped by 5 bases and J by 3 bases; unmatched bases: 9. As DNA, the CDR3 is TGTGCCAGCAGCCTAAATACACAGGGGTACTATGGCTACACCTTC. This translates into CASSLNTQGYYGYTF. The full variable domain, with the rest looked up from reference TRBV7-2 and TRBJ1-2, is GAGVSQSPSNKVTEKGKDVELRCDPISGHTALYWYRQSLGQGLEFLIYFQGNSAPDKSGLPSDRFSAERTGGSVSTLTIQRTQQEDSAVYLCASSLNTQGYYGYTFGSGTRLTVV.

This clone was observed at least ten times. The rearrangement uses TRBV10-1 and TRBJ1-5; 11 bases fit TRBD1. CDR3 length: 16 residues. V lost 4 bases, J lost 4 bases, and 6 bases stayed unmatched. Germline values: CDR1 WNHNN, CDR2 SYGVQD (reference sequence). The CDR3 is CASSGKDRGPNQPQHF. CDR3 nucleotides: TGCGCCAGCAGTGGGAAGGACAGGGGGCCGAATCAGCCCCAGCATTTT.

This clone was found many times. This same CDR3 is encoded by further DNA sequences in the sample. The CDR3 DNA reads as TGTGCCAGTAGTATAGGAAGAAACACTGAAGCTTTCTTT. Encoded protein: CASSIGRNTEAFF. The chain is built from TRBV19 and TRBJ1-1; D uncertain. Per germline, CDR1 LNHDA and CDR2 SQIVND (reference sequence). V was trimmed by 1 base and J by 2 bases, leaving 5 bases between them. The CDR3 covers 13 residues.

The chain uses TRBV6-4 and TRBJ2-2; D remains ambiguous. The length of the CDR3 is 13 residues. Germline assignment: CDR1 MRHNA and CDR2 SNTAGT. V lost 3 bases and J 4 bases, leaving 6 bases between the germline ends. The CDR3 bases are TGTGCCAGCAGTGAGCAGGTCACCGGGGAGCTGTTTTTT. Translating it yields CASSEQVTGELFF.

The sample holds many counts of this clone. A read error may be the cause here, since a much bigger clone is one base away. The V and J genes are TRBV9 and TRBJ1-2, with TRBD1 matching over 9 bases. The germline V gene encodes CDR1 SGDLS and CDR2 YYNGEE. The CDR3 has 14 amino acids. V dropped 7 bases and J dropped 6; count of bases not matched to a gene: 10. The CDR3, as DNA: TGTGCCAGCGCGCTCGACAGGGGGGAAAATGGCTACACCTTC. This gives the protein CASALDRGENGYTF.

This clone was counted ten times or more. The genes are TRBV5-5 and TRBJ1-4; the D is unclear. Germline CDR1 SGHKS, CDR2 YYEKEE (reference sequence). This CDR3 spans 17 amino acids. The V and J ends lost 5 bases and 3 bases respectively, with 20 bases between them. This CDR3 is CASRAGSSLSPNEKLFF. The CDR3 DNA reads TGTGCCAGCAGAGCGGGAAGCAGCCTCTCTCCTAATGAAAAACTGTTTTTT.

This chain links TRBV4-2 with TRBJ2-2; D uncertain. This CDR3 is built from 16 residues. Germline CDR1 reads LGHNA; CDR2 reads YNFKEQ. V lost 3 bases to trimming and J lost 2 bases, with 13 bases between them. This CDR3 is CASSQVSAGNTGELFF. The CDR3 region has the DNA TGTGCCAGCAGCCAGGTCTCGGCTGGCAACACCGGGGAGCTGTTTTTT.

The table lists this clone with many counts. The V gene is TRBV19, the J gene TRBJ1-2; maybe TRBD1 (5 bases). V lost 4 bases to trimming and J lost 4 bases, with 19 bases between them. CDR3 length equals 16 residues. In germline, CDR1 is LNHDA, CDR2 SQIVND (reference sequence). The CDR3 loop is CASSTWGGREGYGYTF. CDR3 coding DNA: TGTGCCAGTAGTACGTGGGGCGGCAGGGAAGGCTATGGCTACACCTTC.

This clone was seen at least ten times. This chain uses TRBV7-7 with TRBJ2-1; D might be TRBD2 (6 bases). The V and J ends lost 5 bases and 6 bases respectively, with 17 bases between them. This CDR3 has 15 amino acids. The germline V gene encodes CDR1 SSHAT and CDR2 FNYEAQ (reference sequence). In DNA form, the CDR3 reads TGTGCCAGCAGCCAAGAGGCCAGGAGGGTCAATGAGCAGTTCTTC. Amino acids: CASSQEARRVNEQFF.

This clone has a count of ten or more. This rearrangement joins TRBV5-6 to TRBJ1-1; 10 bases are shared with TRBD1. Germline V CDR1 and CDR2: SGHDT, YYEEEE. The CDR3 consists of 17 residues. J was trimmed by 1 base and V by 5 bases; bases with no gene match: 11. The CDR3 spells CASRPDRGLYWNTEAFF. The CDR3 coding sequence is TGTGCCAGCAGGCCCGACAGGGGGCTGTATTGGAACACTGAAGCTTTCTTT.

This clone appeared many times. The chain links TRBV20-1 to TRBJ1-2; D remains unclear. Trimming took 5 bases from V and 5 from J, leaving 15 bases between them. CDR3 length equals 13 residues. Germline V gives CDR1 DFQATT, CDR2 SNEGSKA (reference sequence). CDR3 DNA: TGCAGTGCTTCAGGACGGAGAGTATATGGCTACACCTTC. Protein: CSASGRRVYGYTF.

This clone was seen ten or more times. CDR3 coding DNA: TGCGCCAGCAGCACAAGCTCACTTCTAGGGGGCCGGGGGGAGACCCAGTACTTC. Its translation: CASSTSSLLGGRGETQYF. The chain is built from TRBV4-1 and TRBJ2-5; D is perhaps TRBD1 (7 bases). CDR3 size: 18 residues. Germline V gene lookup returns CDR1 MGHRA and CDR2 YSYEKL. The germline V and J ends were trimmed by 5 bases and 5 bases, with 27 bases remaining between them.